This TCR beta chain was captured in a study of blood T cell repertoires in COVID-19. Study as a whole: Donors in the United States, Italy and Spain gave samples during acute or convalescent COVID-19. From T cells, B-cell-depleted T cells, or PBMCs came the material, which was cDNA or gDNA.

Per the study methods: Cell counts per sample came from amplifying reference gene primers. This table comes from immunoSEQ multiplex PCR, and its TCRdb copy is limited to in-frame clones, with some not included. The DNA gave D and trimming, while V, J and clone size come from that table. The sample lists over 50,000 clones, 88% occurring once. In germline, CDR1 is SGHNT, CDR2 YYREEE (reference sequence). The CDR3 runs to 15 residues. V was pared by 2 bases and J by 13 bases, with 9 bases of the junction left unmatched. This sequence originates from a man aged 50 or older with active COVID-19. Sequencing was carried out using peripheral blood. This sequence joins TRBV5-4 and TRBJ2-1; TRBD2 matches at 13 bases. The CDR3 DNA reads TGTGCCAGCAGCTTAAGGGTTGGACTAGCGGGGGCCCAGTTCTTC. Translation gives CASSLRVGLAGAQFF.